The rows below give T cell receptor beta chains drawn from one sample of a study of circulating tumor DNA in untreated peripheral T-cell lymphoma. Generated by immunoSEQ multiplex PCR, the TCRdb table keeps only in-frame clones and is missing some. The sample shows fewer than 8,000 clones, roughly 77% of them seen only once. The sample was tumor tissue. The receptors were sampled from a human donor with peripheral T-cell lymphoma. Each CDR3 is given with its conserved first and last residue. The D gene is left open where the match is weak. A row's size may be missing; if present it is once, few, many or a size class.

V	J	D	size	CDR3	DNA
TRBV6-8	TRBJ1-5	.	.	CASSQLGIQPQHF	TGTGCCAGCAGCCAACTGGGCATTCAGCCCCAGCATTTT
TRBV10-2	TRBJ1-3	.	medium-sized	CASSEGLRNTIYF	TGCGCCAGCAGTGAGGGGCTGAGAAACACCATATATTTT
TRBV15	TRBJ1-1	.	.	CATSRVAENTEAFF	TGTGCCACCAGCAGAGTGGCGGAGAACACTGAAGCTTTCTTT
TRBV11-3	TRBJ2-5	TRBD1	.	CASSLGGQGEETQYF	TGTGCCAGCAGCTTAGGAGGACAGGGGGAAGAGACCCAGTACTTC
TRBV6-8	TRBJ1-2	.	.	CASSQGLVGYTF	TGTGCCAGCAGTCAGGGTTTAGTCGGCTACACCTTC
TRBV15	TRBJ1-2	TRBD1	.	CATSRARTGGFHTF	TGTGCCACCAGCAGAGCTCGGACAGGGGGGTTTCACACCTTC
TRBV30	TRBJ2-2	.	.	CAWSRGQRGARELFF	TGTGCCTGGTCCCGGGGGCAGCGTGGGGCCAGGGAGCTGTTTTTT
TRBV18	TRBJ2-1	.	few	CASSQQESSYNEQFF	TGTGCCAGCTCACAACAGGAGAGCTCCTACAATGAGCAGTTCTTC
TRBV19	TRBJ2-7	.	.	CASSIYAQFYEQYF	TGTGCCAGTAGTATATATGCACAGTTCTACGAGCAGTACTTC
TRBV11-3	TRBJ2-7	.	once	CASSLERGSYEQYF	TGTGCCAGCAGCTTAGAGAGGGGGTCCTACGAGCAGTACTTC
TRBV30	TRBJ2-3	TRBD2	.	CAWSAGGGTDTQYF	TGTGCCTGGAGCGCGGGGGGTGGGACAGATACGCAGTATTTT
TRBV28	TRBJ2-2	.	.	CASSLGFDGELFF	TGTGCCAGCAGTCTAGGGTTTGACGGGGAGCTGTTTTTT
TRBV10-2	TRBJ1-5	.	once	CASKPGGANQPQHF	TGCGCCTCAAAACCGGGGGGGGCCAATCAGCCCCAGCATTTT
TRBV11-3	TRBJ2-1	.	.	CASSLVGRGLSDEQFF	TGTGCCAGCAGCTTAGTGGGCAGGGGCCTTTCCGATGAGCAGTTCTTC
TRBV27	TRBJ2-2	TRBD1	.	CASGDRVAGELFF	TGTGCCAGCGGGGACAGGGTCGCCGGGGAGCTGTTTTTT
TRBV19	TRBJ2-3	TRBD2	few	CASSLGGETTDTQYF	TGTGCCAGTAGTCTCGGGGGGGAAACCACAGATACGCAGTATTTT
TRBV11-3	TRBJ2-1	.	.	CASSLGQTSSYNEQFF	TGTGCCAGCAGCTTAGGACAGACATCCTCCTACAATGAGCAGTTCTTC
TRBV2	TRBJ1-3	.	.	CVSRDGVGNTIYF	TGTGTCAGCAGGGACGGGGTAGGAAACACCATATATTTT
TRBV28	TRBJ2-2	TRBD2	.	CASSSGGGTGELFF	TGTGCCAGCAGTTCCGGCGGGGGCACCGGGGAGCTGTTTTTT
TRBV18	TRBJ2-1	TRBD2	.	CASSPPRLGTSNPEQFF	TGTGCCAGCTCACCACCGCGATTGGGGACTAGCAACCCTGAGCAGTTCTTC
TRBV12-5	TRBJ2-6	TRBD1	few	CASGLAQNPGTGVSGANVLTF	TGTGCTAGTGGTTTGGCCCAGAATCCCGGGACAGGGGTCTCTGGGGCCAACGTCCTGACTTTC
TRBV19	TRBJ1-1	.	few	CASSNQGGTEAFF	TGTGCCAGTAGCAACCAGGGAGGCACTGAAGCTTTCTTT
TRBV6-8	TRBJ2-1	.	.	CASRDSVYHEQFF	TGTGCCAGCCGGGACTCAGTATACCATGAGCAGTTCTTC
TRBV30	TRBJ2-3	TRBD2	.	CAWRGTSPADTQYF	TGTGCCTGGAGGGGGACTAGTCCGGCAGATACGCAGTATTTT
TRBV6-8	TRBJ1-1	TRBD1	once	CASSYAGDRAGNTEAFF	TGTGCCAGCAGTTACGCCGGGGACAGGGCTGGGAACACTGAAGCTTTCTTT
TRBV9	TRBJ2-5	TRBD1	.	CASSAPTGGVGETQYF	TGTGCCAGCAGCGCACCTACAGGGGGCGTTGGAGAGACCCAGTACTTC
TRBV19	TRBJ1-1	.	medium-sized	CATTLDDGGAEAFF	TGTGCCACCACCCTGGATGACGGCGGGGCTGAAGCTTTCTTT
TRBV28	TRBJ1-2	.	large	CASRIQGYYGYTF	TGTGCCAGCAGGATACAGGGTTACTATGGCTACACCTTC
TRBV6-8	TRBJ2-7	TRBD1	.	CASSRDRDEQYF	TGTGCCAGCAGCCGGGACAGGGACGAGCAGTACTTC
TRBV10-2	TRBJ1-1	.	.	CASTLQADTEAFF	TGCGCCAGCACCCTCCAGGCTGACACTGAAGCTTTCTTT
TRBV15	TRBJ1-5	.	.	CATSRDSGDRSNQPQHF	TGTGCCACCAGCAGAGACTCGGGCGACAGGTCCAATCAGCCCCAGCATTTT
TRBV19	TRBJ1-2	TRBD1	.	CASSIGTGANYGYTF	TGTGCCAGTAGTATCGGGACAGGGGCTAACTATGGCTACACCTTC
TRBV19	TRBJ2-3	.	.	CASSRGKQLADTQYF	TGTGCCAGTAGTAGGGGGAAACAGCTCGCAGATACGCAGTATTTT
TRBV5-1	TRBJ1-1	TRBD1	.	CASSLELRGLEAFF	TGCGCCAGCAGCTTAGAGCTCAGGGGGCTTGAAGCTTTCTTT
TRBV19	TRBJ2-1	TRBD1	.	CASRGNRGSYNEQFF	TGTGCCAGTCGAGGGAACAGGGGATCCTACAATGAGCAGTTCTTC
TRBV19	TRBJ1-4	.	.	CASSLNRVNEKLFF	TGTGCCAGTAGTTTGAACAGGGTAAATGAAAAACTGTTTTTT